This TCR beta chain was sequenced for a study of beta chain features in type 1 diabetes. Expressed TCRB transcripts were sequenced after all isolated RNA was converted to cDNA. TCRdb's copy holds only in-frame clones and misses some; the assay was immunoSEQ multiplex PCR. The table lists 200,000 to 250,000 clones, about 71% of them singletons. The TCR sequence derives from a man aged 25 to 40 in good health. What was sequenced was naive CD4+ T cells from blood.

CDR3 amino acids: CASSGTGKETQYF. The CDR3 DNA reads as TGTGCCAGCAGCGGGACTGGAAAAGAGACCCAGTACTTC. This chain links TRBV6-5 with TRBJ2-5; maybe TRBD2 (6 bases). The CDR3 loop spans 13 amino acids. CDR1 MNHEY and CDR2 SVGAGI come from the germline V gene. The V end was cut by 6 bases, the J end by 3 bases, with 11 bases between.